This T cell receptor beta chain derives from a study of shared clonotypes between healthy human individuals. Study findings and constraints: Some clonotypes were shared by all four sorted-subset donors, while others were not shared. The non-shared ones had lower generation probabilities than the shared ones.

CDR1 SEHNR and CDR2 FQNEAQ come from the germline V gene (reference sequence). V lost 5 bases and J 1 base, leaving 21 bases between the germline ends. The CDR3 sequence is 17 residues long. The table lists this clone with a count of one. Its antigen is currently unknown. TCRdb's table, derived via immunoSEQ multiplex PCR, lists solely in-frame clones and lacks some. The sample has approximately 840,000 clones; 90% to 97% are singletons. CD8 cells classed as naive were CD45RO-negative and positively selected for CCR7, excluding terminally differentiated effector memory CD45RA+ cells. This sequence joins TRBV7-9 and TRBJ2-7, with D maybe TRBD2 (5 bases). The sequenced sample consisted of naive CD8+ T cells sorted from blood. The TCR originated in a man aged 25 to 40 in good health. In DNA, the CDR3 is TGTGCCAGCAGCCCCCCTTTGGGAAGCGGTCTGTCCTACGAGCAGTACTTC. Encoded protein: CASSPPLGSGLSYEQYF. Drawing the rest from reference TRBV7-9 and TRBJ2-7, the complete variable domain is DTGVSQNPRHKITKRGQNVTFRCDPISEHNRLYWYRQTLGQGPEFLTYFQNEAQLEKSRLLSDRFSAERPKGSFSTLEIQRTEQGDSAMYLCASSPPLGSGLSYEQYFGPGTRLTVT.